A selection of T cell receptor beta chains follows, all from one sample in a study of blood T cell repertoires in COVID-19. The table came from immunoSEQ multiplex PCR; TCRdb's copy has only in-frame clones and leaves some out. The sample has hundreds of thousands of clones, 86% seen once. Sequencing was carried out using peripheral blood. The receptor set was obtained from a woman in her 70s with COVID-19, enrolled during active disease. Both conserved end residues are part of each CDR3. D genes are given only for firm matches. The size field is filled for only some rows; it gives once, few, many or a size class.

CDR3 protein	CDR3 DNA	J gene	clone size	D gene	V gene
CAWAGGADAETQYF	TGTGCCTGGGCAGGGGGCGCGGACGCGGAGACCCAGTACTTC	TRBJ2-5	-	TRBD1	TRBV30
CASSLSYNQPQHF	TGTGCCAGCAGTTTGTCGTACAATCAGCCCCAGCATTTT	TRBJ1-5	-	-	TRBV27
CASSPPVSGDGELFF	TGTGCCAGCTCACCACCAGTGTCAGGGGACGGGGAGCTGTTTTTT	TRBJ2-2	-	-	TRBV18
CASSSWRGPEAFF	TGTGCCAGCAGCTCTTGGCGGGGACCTGAAGCTTTCTTT	TRBJ1-1	-	-	TRBV5-6
CASSVQGFNTEAFF	TGCGCCAGCAGCGTGCAGGGCTTTAACACTGAAGCTTTCTTT	TRBJ1-1	few	-	TRBV5-1
CASSQAGQRVTTLYEQYF	TGCGCCAGCAGCCAAGCCGGACAGAGGGTTACTACCCTCTACGAGCAGTACTTC	TRBJ2-7	-	-	TRBV4-3
CAISGAAGAFF	TGTGCCATCAGTGGGGCAGCCGGAGCTTTCTTT	TRBJ1-1	-	-	TRBV10-3
CASSLAGTGVSAFF	TGTGCCAGCAGTTTAGCCGGGACAGGGGTATCAGCTTTCTTT	TRBJ1-1	-	TRBD1	TRBV28
CASSNINSYGYTF	TGTGCCAGTAGTAATATAAACAGCTATGGCTACACCTTC	TRBJ1-2	-	-	TRBV19
CASSERGQFPPLDEQFF	TGTGCCAGCAGCGAGAGGGGACAGTTTCCGCCTTTAGATGAGCAGTTCTTC	TRBJ2-1	-	TRBD1	TRBV9
CATRREEHYGYTF	TGTGCCACCCGACGGGAAGAACACTATGGCTACACCTTC	TRBJ1-2	-	-	TRBV10-3
CASSFGQGGGYTF	TGTGCCAGCAGTTTTGGACAGGGTGGTGGCTACACCTTC	TRBJ1-2	-	TRBD1	TRBV2
CASSVEYDRRTDTQYF	TGTGCCAGCAGTGTAGAGTATGACAGGAGAACAGATACGCAGTATTTT	TRBJ2-3	few	-	TRBV2
CASSQGGSLYGYTF	TGTGCCAGCAGCCAAGGGGGCAGCCTCTATGGCTACACCTTC	TRBJ1-2	-	-	TRBV14
CACLDMTTEAFF	TGTGCCTGCCTAGATATGACCACTGAAGCTTTCTTT	TRBJ1-1	-	-	TRBV30
CASSEAWRVEAFF	TGTGCCAGCAGTGAAGCGTGGAGGGTCGAGGCTTTCTTT	TRBJ1-1	-	-	TRBV2